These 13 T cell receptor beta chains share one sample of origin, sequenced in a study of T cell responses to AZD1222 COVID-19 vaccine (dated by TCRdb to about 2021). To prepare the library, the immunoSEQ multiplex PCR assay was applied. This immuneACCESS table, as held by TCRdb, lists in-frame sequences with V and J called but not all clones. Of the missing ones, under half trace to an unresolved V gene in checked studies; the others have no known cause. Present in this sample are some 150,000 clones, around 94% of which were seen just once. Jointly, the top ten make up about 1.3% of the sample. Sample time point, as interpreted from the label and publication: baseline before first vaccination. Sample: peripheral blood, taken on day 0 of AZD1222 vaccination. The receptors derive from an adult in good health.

The CDR3 region has the DNA TGTGCCAGCAGGCCTGCTTCCGTAGCTAACTATGGCTACACCTTC. Translating it yields CASRPASVANYGYTF. The chain links TRBV25-1 to TRBJ1-2, with D uncertain. Germline-derived CDR1 and CDR2 are MGHDK and SYGVNS. This CDR3 comprises 15 residues. V gave up 6 bases and J gave up 0 bases, with 14 bases separating them.

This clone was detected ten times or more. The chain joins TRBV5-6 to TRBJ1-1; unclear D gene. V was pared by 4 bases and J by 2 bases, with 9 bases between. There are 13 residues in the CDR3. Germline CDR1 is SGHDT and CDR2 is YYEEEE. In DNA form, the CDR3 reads TGTGCCAGCAGCCCTGACTTCAACACTGAAGCTTTCTTT. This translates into CASSPDFNTEAFF.

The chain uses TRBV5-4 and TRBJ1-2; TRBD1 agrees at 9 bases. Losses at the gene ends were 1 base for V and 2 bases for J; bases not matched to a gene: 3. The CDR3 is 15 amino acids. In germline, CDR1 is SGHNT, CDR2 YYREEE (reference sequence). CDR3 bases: TGTGCCAGCAGCTTGAAGACAGGGGGAAACTATGGCTACACCTTC. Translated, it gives CASSLKTGGNYGYTF. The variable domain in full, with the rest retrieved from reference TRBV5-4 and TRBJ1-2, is ETGVTQSPTHLIKTRGQQVTLRCSSQSGHNTVSWYQQALGQGPQFIFQYYREEENGRGNFPPRFSGLQFPNYSSELNVNALELDDSALYLCASSLKTGGNYGYTFGSGTRLTVV.

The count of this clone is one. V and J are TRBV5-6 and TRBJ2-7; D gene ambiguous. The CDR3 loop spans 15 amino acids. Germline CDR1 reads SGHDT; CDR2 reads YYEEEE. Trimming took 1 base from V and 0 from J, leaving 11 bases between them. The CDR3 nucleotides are TGTGCCAGCAGCTTGATGGGTCGGAGCTCCTACGAGCAGTACGTC. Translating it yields CASSLMGRSSYEQYV.

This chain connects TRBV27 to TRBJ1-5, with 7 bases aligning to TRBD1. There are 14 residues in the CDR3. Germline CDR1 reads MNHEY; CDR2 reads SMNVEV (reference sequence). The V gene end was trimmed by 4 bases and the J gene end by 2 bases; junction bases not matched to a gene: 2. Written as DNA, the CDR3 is TGTGCCAGCAGTTCAACAGGGGGCAATCAGCCCCAGCATTTT. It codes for CASSSTGGNQPQHF.

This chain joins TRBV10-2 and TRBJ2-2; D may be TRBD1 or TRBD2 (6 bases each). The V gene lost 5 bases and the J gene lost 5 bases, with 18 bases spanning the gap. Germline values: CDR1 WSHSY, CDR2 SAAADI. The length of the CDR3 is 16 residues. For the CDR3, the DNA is TGCGCCAGCAGTTCTGGGGGGCCGTGGCGGACCGGGGAGCTGTTTTTT. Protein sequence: CASSSGGPWRTGELFF.

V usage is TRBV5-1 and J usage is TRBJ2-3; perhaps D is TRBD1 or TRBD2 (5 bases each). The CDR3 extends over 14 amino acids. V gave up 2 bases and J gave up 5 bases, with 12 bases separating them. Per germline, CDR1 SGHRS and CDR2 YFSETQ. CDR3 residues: CASSLSGTVDTQYF. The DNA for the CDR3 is TGCGCCAGCAGCTTATCCGGGACGGTAGATACGCAGTATTTT.

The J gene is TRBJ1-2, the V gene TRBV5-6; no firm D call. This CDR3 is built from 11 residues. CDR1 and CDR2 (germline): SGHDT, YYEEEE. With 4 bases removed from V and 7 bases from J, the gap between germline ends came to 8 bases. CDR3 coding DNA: TGTGCCAGCAGCAGAGGGTTTGGCTACACCTTC. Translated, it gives CASSRGFGYTF. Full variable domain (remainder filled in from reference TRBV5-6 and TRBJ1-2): DAGVTQSPTHLIKTRGQQVTLRCSPKSGHDTVSWYQQALGQGPQFIFQYYEEEERQRGNFPDRFSGHQFPNYSSELNVNALLLGDSALYLCASSRGFGYTFGSGTRLTVV.

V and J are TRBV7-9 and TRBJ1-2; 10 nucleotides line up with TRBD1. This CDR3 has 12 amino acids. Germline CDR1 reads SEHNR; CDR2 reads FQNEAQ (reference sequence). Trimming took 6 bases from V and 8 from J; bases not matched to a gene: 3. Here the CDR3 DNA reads TGTGCCAGCAGGGGGACAGGGGAAGGCTACACCTTC. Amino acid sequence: CASRGTGEGYTF.

This CDR3 is CASSPGDSNQPQHF. In DNA, the CDR3 is TGCGCCAGCAGCCCAGGGGATAGCAATCAGCCCCAGCATTTT. The chain is built from TRBV5-1 and TRBJ1-5; possible D gene TRBD1, 6 bases. V shed 4 bases and J shed 0 bases, with 8 bases lying between them. The germline V gene has CDR1 SGHRS and CDR2 YFSETQ. CDR3 size: 14 residues.

CDR3 residues: CASSSTSPYEQYV. For the CDR3, the DNA is TGTGCCAGCAGTTCGACGTCCCCCTACGAGCAGTACGTC. This chain links TRBV28 with TRBJ2-7; D is unclear. The germline gives CDR1 MDHEN, CDR2 SYDVKM. The CDR3 loop spans 13 amino acids. V was shortened by 4 bases and J by 2 bases, with 9 bases between the two germline ends.

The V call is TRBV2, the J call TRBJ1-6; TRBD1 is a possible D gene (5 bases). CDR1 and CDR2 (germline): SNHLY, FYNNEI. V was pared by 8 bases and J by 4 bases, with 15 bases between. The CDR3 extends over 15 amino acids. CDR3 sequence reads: CASVDSPTYNSPLHF. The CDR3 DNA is TGTGCCAGCGTAGACAGCCCGACATATAATTCACCCCTCCACTTT.

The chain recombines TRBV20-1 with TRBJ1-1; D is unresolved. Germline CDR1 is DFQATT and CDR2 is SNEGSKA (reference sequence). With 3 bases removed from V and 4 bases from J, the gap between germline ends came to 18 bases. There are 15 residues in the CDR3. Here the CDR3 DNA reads TGCAGTGCTAGTTATCCGGGGTCTAGGAGCACTGAAGCTTTCTTT. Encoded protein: CSASYPGSRSTEAFF.